This entry lists 29 T cell receptor beta chains sequenced from one sample in a study of CD8 T cells in Susac syndrome. The RNA, about 0.5 to 1 ug, was put through reverse transcription using random hexamers. TCRdb passed the immunoSEQ multiplex PCR reads through MiXCR, listing each CDR3 protein once. The table lists hundreds of thousands of distinct CDR3 sequences, approximately 81% of them singletons. The sample was CD8+ T cells from PBMCs. The receptors derive from a human donor with multiple sclerosis.

V usage is TRBV10-3 and J usage is TRBJ2-4; 9 nucleotides agree with TRBD2. J gave up 4 bases and V 2 bases, and 6 bases lay outside the gene matches. The CDR3 loop spans 16 amino acids. Germline V gives CDR1 ENHRY, CDR2 SYGVKD. The CDR3 sequence: CAISETRLADKNIQYF. The DNA of the CDR3 is TGTGCCATCAGTGAGACACGACTAGCGGATAAAAACATTCAGTACTTC.

A single count supports this clonotype. This chain uses TRBV9 with TRBJ2-2; D uncertain. Germline CDR1 reads SGDLS; CDR2 reads YYNGEE. CDR3 length equals 14 residues. V was trimmed by 5 bases and J by 7 bases, leaving 15 bases between them. The CDR3, as DNA: TGTGCCAGCAGAGATCATAATCTAGGCGGGGAGCTGTTTTTT. Translating it yields CASRDHNLGGELFF.

The rearrangement uses TRBV4-1 and TRBJ2-3; 15 bases agree with TRBD2. V lost 3 bases to trimming and J lost 7 bases; unmatched junction nucleotides: 14. Germline assignment: CDR1 MGHRA and CDR2 YSYEKL. This CDR3 region has 19 residues. This CDR3 reads CASSHATEGLAGGWNTQYF. CDR3 in DNA: TGCGCCAGCAGCCACGCAACGGAAGGACTAGCGGGAGGGTGGAATACGCAGTATTTT.

The chain employs TRBV29-1 and TRBJ2-1, with D maybe TRBD1 (5 bases). Trimming left V 4 bases short and J 10 bases short, with 8 bases between. This CDR3 has 10 amino acids. CDR1 and CDR2 (germline): SQVTM, ANQGSEA. CDR3 DNA sequence: TGCAGCGTTGGGGGCACGGAGCAGTTCTTC. This sequence encodes CSVGGTEQFF.

The chain couples TRBV9 to TRBJ1-2; no clear D. This CDR3 is 14 amino acids long. The V gene's germline CDR1 is SGDLS and CDR2 YYNGEE. Trimming took off 2 bases at V and 0 bases at J, with 8 bases between the two ends. DNA of the CDR3: TGTGCCAGCAGCGTTGCAGATTCTAACTATGGCTACACCTTC. Its translation: CASSVADSNYGYTF.

The gene calls are TRBV27 and TRBJ2-1; possibly TRBD1 for D (6 bases). The ends were cut back, 11 bases at V and 2 bases at J, with 13 bases in the middle. CDR1 is MNHEY and CDR2 is SMNVEV in the germline V gene (reference sequence). This CDR3 has 13 amino acids. In DNA, the CDR3 is TGTGCCGCAAGAGACAGGACCTACAATGAGCAGTTCTTC. It codes for CAARDRTYNEQFF.

This chain links TRBV7-2 with TRBJ2-5; D possibly matches TRBD1 or TRBD2 (5 bases each). Germline V gene sequence: CDR1 SGHTA, CDR2 FQGNSA. The CDR3 sequence is 14 residues long. The V and J ends lost 5 bases and 8 bases respectively, with 18 bases between them. Here the CDR3 DNA reads TGTGCCAGCAGCCCGTCCGGGACGGCTGGAACCCAGTACTTC. This translates into CASSPSGTAGTQYF.

The J gene is TRBJ1-1, the V gene TRBV28; a weak D match, TRBD1 (5 bases). V shed 3 bases and J shed 4 bases, with 12 bases lying between them. The CDR3 has 14 residues. The germline V gene encodes CDR1 MDHEN and CDR2 SYDVKM. The CDR3 reads CASSFYRGGTEAFF. The CDR3 DNA reads as TGTGCCAGCAGTTTTTATCGGGGGGGCACTGAAGCTTTCTTT.

The rearrangement links TRBV5-4 to TRBJ1-3; D call uncertain. Trimming cost V 6 bases and J 0 bases, with 10 bases left between them. CDR3 size: 14 residues. In germline, CDR1 is SGHNT, CDR2 YYREEE (reference sequence). The DNA for the CDR3 is TGTGCCAGCACCGATTTTGGCTCTGGAAACACCATATATTTT. It encodes CASTDFGSGNTIYF.

The chain carries TRBV4-1 and TRBJ2-3; D perhaps matches TRBD2 (6 bases). Germline CDR1 MGHRA, CDR2 YSYEKL. The V and J ends lost 0 bases and 3 bases respectively, with 19 bases between them. This CDR3 contains 18 residues. In nucleotides, the CDR3 is TGCGCCAGCAGCCAAGATGAGGTCGGCGGAGGGGAAACAGATACGCAGTATTTT. This sequence encodes CASSQDEVGGGETDTQYF.

This chain links TRBV28 with TRBJ2-3; D not certain. Trimming took 8 bases from V and 3 from J, leaving 6 bases between them. The germline V gene encodes CDR1 MDHEN and CDR2 SYDVKM. The CDR3 length is 11 residues. In nucleotides, the CDR3 is TGTGCCAGCCTCGGAACAGATACGCAGTATTTT. Its protein is CASLGTDTQYF.

The rearrangement joins TRBV9 to TRBJ1-1; perhaps TRBD1 as D (6 bases). The CDR3 is made up of 17 amino acids. V gave up 3 bases and J gave up 2 bases, with 20 bases separating them. Germline-derived CDR1 and CDR2 are SGDLS and YYNGEE. The CDR3 DNA reads as TGTGCCAGCAGCGGGGGGGAGACAGGTCCCTCTAACACTGAAGCTTTCTTT. Amino acids: CASSGGETGPSNTEAFF.

The genes are TRBV20-1 and TRBJ1-1; weak D call: TRBD1 (5 bases). The germline CDR1 and CDR2 sequences are DFQATT and SNEGSKA (reference sequence). The CDR3 consists of 15 residues. V was shortened by 2 bases and J by 5 bases, with 18 bases between the two germline ends. CDR3 sequence reads: CSARTFRGSKTEAFF. The DNA of the CDR3 is TGCAGTGCTAGAACCTTTAGGGGAAGTAAAACTGAAGCTTTCTTT.

The V gene is TRBV2, the J gene TRBJ2-1; 10 bases map to TRBD2. V dropped 8 bases and J dropped 5; count of bases not matched to a gene: 9. CDR3 size: 15 residues. CDR1 SNHLY and CDR2 FYNNEI come from the germline V gene. The CDR3 nucleotides read TGTGCCAGCCCCCCGGGACTAGCGCCAGACAATGAGCAGTTCTTC. It is translated as CASPPGLAPDNEQFF.

V gene TRBV13 combines with J gene TRBJ2-6; unclear D gene. Trimming removed 5 bases from V and 4 bases from J, with 9 bases in between. CDR1 and CDR2 from the germline V gene are PRHDT and FYEKMQ (reference sequence). This CDR3 has 14 amino acids. CDR3 residues: CASSANWGANVLTF. The CDR3 nucleotides are TGTGCCAGCAGCGCCAACTGGGGGGCCAACGTCCTGACTTTC.

Details on this clonotype: Sequence at one end of the junction differs from germline and may be a read error. The rearrangement uses TRBV7-7 and TRBJ2-3, with TRBD2 as a possible D gene (5 bases). The V gene's germline CDR1 is SSHAT and CDR2 FNYEAQ (reference sequence). The CDR3 spans 14 residues. CDR3 loop: CASSSGRRLDTQYF. The CDR3 DNA reads as TGTGCTAGCAGCTCGGGGAGAAGGTTAGATACGCAGTATTTT.

The rearrangement links TRBV12-3 or TRBV12-4 to TRBJ2-5; 7 bases are a match to TRBD2. The CDR3 is 16 residues long. With 3 bases clipped from V and 5 bases from J, the junction kept 12 bases outside the gene matches. CDR3 residues: CASSFVLTSHMETQYF. Written as DNA, the CDR3 is TGTGCCAGCAGTTTCGTACTGACTAGCCATATGGAGACCCAGTACTTC.

The chain joins TRBV6-1 to TRBJ2-1; 8 bases are shared with TRBD2. V trimming: 7 bases; J trimming: 10 bases; junction bases outside the gene matches: 15. Germline CDR1 and CDR2: MNHNS and SASEGT. The CDR3 is made up of 15 amino acids. The CDR3 protein is CASNLLAEVPSEQFF. As DNA, the CDR3 is TGTGCCAGCAATTTACTAGCGGAAGTCCCCTCGGAGCAGTTCTTC.

J is TRBJ2-1 and V is TRBV12-3 or TRBV12-4; D remains ambiguous. The CDR3 sequence is 14 residues long. Trimming removed 6 bases at V and 6 bases at J, with 15 bases between. The CDR3 sequence: CASSQTQPSNEQFF. DNA of the CDR3: TGTGCCAGCAGCCAAACTCAGCCCTCCAATGAGCAGTTCTTC.

This chain joins TRBV6-1 and TRBJ1-5; D gene unclear. This CDR3 spans 15 amino acids. The germline V gene encodes CDR1 MNHNS and CDR2 SASEGT. V gave up 2 bases and J gave up 4 bases, with 12 bases separating them. CDR3 sequence (DNA): TGTGCCAGCAGTGAATTGCGTAGGGCTAATCAGCCCCAGCATTTT. Amino acid sequence: CASSELRRANQPQHF.

The rearrangement links TRBV2 to TRBJ1-2; D is perhaps TRBD1 (5 bases). V gave up 6 bases and J gave up 3 bases, with 8 bases separating them. The CDR3 is 12 amino acids. The V gene's germline CDR1 is SNHLY and CDR2 FYNNEI. CDR3: CASRGVDYGYTF. The CDR3 coding sequence is TGTGCCAGCAGAGGGGTTGACTATGGCTACACCTTC.

The chain recombines TRBV2 with TRBJ2-7; TRBD1 matches 11 bases. The junction had 3 bases not matched to a gene; V was cut back by 7 bases and J by 4 bases. Germline V lookup: CDR1 SNHLY, CDR2 FYNNEI. The CDR3 is 13 amino acids. The CDR3 sequence: CASTWDRGYEQYF. Here the CDR3 DNA reads TGTGCCAGCACATGGGACAGGGGGTACGAGCAGTACTTC.

V usage is TRBV2 and J usage is TRBJ2-6, with D uncertain. This CDR3 has 12 amino acids. The germline V gene has CDR1 SNHLY and CDR2 FYNNEI. V dropped 10 bases and J dropped 1 base, with 5 bases sitting between them. The CDR3 loop is CATRSGANVLTF. As DNA, the CDR3 is TGTGCCACCAGATCTGGGGCCAACGTCCTGACTTTC.

The rearrangement joins TRBV29-1 to TRBJ1-3, with D possibly TRBD1 on 5 matching bases. CDR3 length: 14 residues. The V and J ends lost 4 bases and 1 base respectively, with 11 bases between them. The germline CDR1 and CDR2 sequences are SQVTM and ANQGSEA. CDR3 residues: CSVGTPKSGNTIYF. In DNA form, the CDR3 reads TGCAGCGTTGGGACACCAAAATCTGGAAACACCATATATTTT.

J is TRBJ2-7 and V is TRBV28, with D uncertain. This CDR3 is built from 11 residues. The V gene lost 6 bases and the J gene lost 12 bases, with 15 bases spanning the gap. Germline V CDR1 and CDR2: MDHEN, SYDVKM. The CDR3 nucleotides are TGTGCCAGCAGCCTAACGGGTGGTCGGTACTTC. Residues: CASSLTGGRYF.

CDR3 protein: CASSHYTAEGNTGELFF. The CDR3, as DNA: TGTGCCAGCAGCCACTACACAGCGGAGGGTAACACCGGGGAGCTGTTTTTT. V is TRBV4-2 and J is TRBJ2-2; possible D gene TRBD2, 6 bases. This CDR3 spans 17 amino acids. V was pared by 3 bases and J by 2 bases, with 16 bases between. Germline loops: CDR1 LGHNA, CDR2 YNFKEQ.

V is TRBV6-1 and J is TRBJ2-7; D is unresolved. The CDR3 extends over 15 amino acids. V lost 6 bases and J lost 6, with 21 bases in between. The V gene's germline CDR1 is MNHNS and CDR2 SASEGT. The CDR3 nucleotides read TGTGCCAGCAGAGCGAAGGCTGCCTCCCTTACCGAGCAGTACTTC. Protein sequence: CASRAKAASLTEQYF.

The rearrangement joins TRBV7-6 to TRBJ2-3; the D gene is possibly TRBD1 (6 bases). CDR1 is SGHVS, CDR2 FNYEAQ, per germline. This CDR3 comprises 14 residues. Trimming removed 4 bases from V and 2 bases from J, with 10 bases in between. CDR3 coding DNA: TGTGCCAGCAGCTCCGGACAGCACACAGATACGCAGTATTTT. Translating gives CASSSGQHTDTQYF. Together with reference TRBV7-6 and TRBJ2-3, the CDR3 gives the full variable domain: GAGVSQSPRYKVTKRGQDVALRCDPISGHVSLYWYRQALGQGPEFLTYFNYEAQQDKSGLPNDRFSAERPEGSISTLTIQRTEQRDSAMYRCASSSGQHTDTQYFGPGTRLTVL.

CDR3 in DNA: TGTGCCAGCATCGGACTAGCGGGCACAGATACGCAGTATTTT. This sequence encodes CASIGLAGTDTQYF. V and J are TRBV2 and TRBJ2-3, with TRBD2 matching 10 bases. V was clipped by 7 bases and J by 1 base; unmatched bases: 2. The CDR3 totals 14 residues. Germline CDR1 reads SNHLY; CDR2 reads FYNNEI.